This T cell receptor beta chain was documented in a study of blood T cells in healthy people across ages. Germline V gene data show CDR1 as SQVTM and CDR2 as ANQGSEA. Trimming took off 4 bases at V and 6 bases at J, with 18 bases between the two ends. CDR3 length: 14 residues. Broader study findings: Naive CD4+ cell counts and diversity both ran higher in long-lived than in aged donors. Diversity figures derived from one million T cells were judged to underestimate the true value. Roughly linear age-related decline in beta diversity appeared, significant by age approximately 43.

Then a second PCR, running roughly 6 to 11 cycles, was carried out with a sample-barcoded 5' primer and a J-beta primer mix. TCRdb redid the calling of the 5' RACE reads with MiXCR, one entry per CDR3 protein. The sample includes 1,800,000 or so distinct CDR3 sequences, roughly 43% seen only once; the top ten take roughly 24%. Points on this clonotype: Its specificity is not known.

This chain uses TRBV29-1 with TRBJ1-1; D possibly corresponds to TRBD1 (6 bases). This clonotype was sampled from a human donor in good health. The sample consisted of blood. CDR3 sequence: CSVGGGGGSPEAFF. DNA for the CDR3: TGCAGCGTTGGAGGGGGGGGAGGGAGCCCTGAAGCTTTCTTT.